A single sample gave rise to the 5 T cell receptor beta chains below, sequenced in a study of CD8+ T cells in alopecia areata. The pooled cutaneous lymph node cells were sorted using several markers (CD4, CD8alpha, NKG2D, NKG2ACE and others). cDNA serving as the sequencing template came from extracted, reverse transcribed RNA. Only in-frame clones appear in the TCRdb table, and some are missing; sequencing was by immunoSEQ multiplex PCR. The repertoire consists of about 270,000 clones, none detected only once. Material: CD4+ T cells sorted from a lymph node. Receptor source: a C3H/HeJ mouse with alopecia areata. The MHC haplotype recorded for the strain is H2-k.

In this sample, this clone turned up a few times. Any gene name here is a mouse gene name. The CDR3 is cut off 4 residues early in the read; its end comes from the germline J gene. Other DNA sequences from this sample encode an identical CDR3 as well. This chain joins TRBV1 and TRBJ2-5, with 10 bases lining up with TRBD1. The germline V gene encodes CDR1 NSQYPW and CDR2 LRSPGD (reference sequence). The CDR3 consists of 14 residues. The sequenced CDR3 bases are TGCACCTGCAGTGCGGACAGGGGGGGAGAC. The encoded protein is CTCSADRGGD. The full CDR3 is CTCSADRGGDTQYF.

This clone was counted a few times. The genes are named according to mouse. The CDR3 extends 4 residues past the end of the read, so its final part is completed from the germline J gene. This chain connects TRBV5 to TRBJ1-2; unclear D gene. The CDR3 loop spans 15 amino acids. Germline-derived CDR1 and CDR2 are LGHNA and YNLKQL (reference sequence). Between the trimmed V and J ends, which lost 1 base and 0 bases, there was a span of 9 bases. The covered CDR3 bases are TGTGCCAGCAGCCAAGTAGCCGCTGCAAACTCC. This translates into CASSQVAAANS. The full-length CDR3 reads as CASSQVAAANSDYTF.

Worth noting for this clone: Gene names are mouse gene names. The observed sequence ends 4 residues before the CDR3 terminus, with the missing tail filled in from the germline J gene. The chain combines TRBV31 with TRBJ2-7, with TRBD2 matching 8 bases. This CDR3 comprises 12 residues. The germline V gene encodes CDR1 GKSSPN and CDR2 SITVG. This chain's CDR3 is CAWTLGGYEQYF. Incomplete CDR3 DNA: TGTGCCTGGACGCTGGGGGGATAT.

This clone showed up many times. Gene labels here are mouse ones. The read ends 4 residues before the CDR3 terminus; that terminus is restored from the germline J gene. Different DNA sequences within this sample yield the same CDR3. J is TRBJ2-2 and V is TRBV17; D is undetermined. V lost 6 bases and J 0 bases, leaving 8 bases between the germline ends. There are 14 residues in the CDR3. Germline V lookup: CDR1 MNHDT, CDR2 YYDKIL. The covered CDR3 bases are TGTGCTAGCAGCCGAACAACAAACACCGGG. This encodes CASSRTTNTG. The CDR3 reads in full as CASSRTTNTGQLYF.

In regard to this clone: Gene labels here are mouse ones. The DNA ends 4 residues before the CDR3 does, and the rest of the CDR3 is filled in from the germline J gene. The identical CDR3 is also encoded by other nucleotide sequences in the sample. The rearrangement uses TRBV13-1 and TRBJ2-3; 9 bases fit TRBD2. Trimming removed 1 base from V and 3 bases from J; junction bases left unmatched: 3. The CDR3 covers 15 residues. The germline gives CDR1 NSHNY, CDR2 SYGAGN. The CDR3 DNA, read in part, is TGTGCCAGCAGTGATCTGGGGGGGGGAGCAGAA. This codes for CASSDLGGGAE. The full CDR3 is CASSDLGGGAETLYF.